Listed below are T cell receptor beta chains from one sample, sequenced in a study of T cell clusters in autoimmune cytopenias. TCRdb reanalyzed the multiplex PCR reads, giving one entry per CDR3 protein sequence and no DNA. Its table records approximately 8,100 distinct CDR3 sequences. The sequencing input was peripheral blood. The source is a human donor with an autoimmune cytopenia or autoimmune hepatitis (not recorded which). The CDR3 runs from the conserved cysteine through the conserved F or W. Each record gives: clone size, V gene, J gene, CDR3 protein. Clone size is given for some rows only: seen once, a few or many times, or a class if the clone is expanded.

medium-sized	TRBV19	TRBJ1-6	CASRTDRGNSPLHF
.	TRBV27	TRBJ2-7	CASSPQSGRGSEQYF
medium-sized	TRBV27	TRBJ1-5	CASSLAGTGSGNQPQHF
medium-sized	TRBV6-5	TRBJ1-2	CASSSGPLVGTF
.	TRBV20-1	TRBJ1-2	CSASKGGQGSYGYTF
medium-sized	TRBV6-5	TRBJ2-7	CAAAGAAEQYF
medium-sized	TRBV10-3	TRBJ2-6	CAISGQGGSGANVLTF
.	TRBV18	TRBJ1-4	CASSPPGGATNEKLFF
medium-sized	TRBV5-1	TRBJ2-2	CASSLRTGATNTGELFF
medium-sized	TRBV27	TRBJ2-1	CASSSIAVTGEQFF
.	TRBV20-1	TRBJ2-1	CSARGGLEGGEQFF
medium-sized	TRBV5-6	TRBJ2-7	CASSLGDRAYEQYF
.	TRBV5-1	TRBJ2-3	CASSFPSDTQYF
.	TRBV19	TRBJ2-2	CASQAQGITGELFF
medium-sized	TRBV20-1	TRBJ2-5	CSATGTWNQETQYF
.	TRBV6-5	TRBJ2-5	CASSPRLAWPYF
medium-sized	TRBV30	TRBJ1-2	CAWSVRDDFPNYGYTF
medium-sized	TRBV30	TRBJ2-3	CAWSSFSTDTQYF
medium-sized	TRBV6-5	TRBJ2-7	CASTHGWEQYF
.	TRBV29-1	TRBJ2-4	CSVKPPQGAQNIQYF
medium-sized	TRBV6-5	TRBJ2-5	CASSYGTGIETQYF
.	TRBV20-1	TRBJ2-3	CSARKTGNTDTQYF
medium-sized	TRBV19	TRBJ2-3	CASSVLQGSTDTQYF
medium-sized	TRBV5-6	TRBJ2-3	CASSGYARTDTQYF
.	TRBV20-1	TRBJ2-7	CSARDQSRGSYEQYF
.	TRBV6-1	TRBJ1-3	CASSSDSVSGNTIYF
.	TRBV29-1	TRBJ2-1	CSVEPIPGLPNEQFF
.	TRBV19	TRBJ2-1	CASSIGGTSYGRARNEQFF
large	TRBV29-1	TRBJ2-1	CSVGPHGDEQFF
medium-sized	TRBV30	TRBJ2-7	CAWDLQGHEQYF
.	TRBV7-9	TRBJ2-7	CASSDTGRTYEQYF
medium-sized	TRBV29-1	TRBJ2-1	CSGLTARNEQFF
medium-sized	TRBV6-1	TRBJ2-5	CASSARGVQETQYF
.	TRBV15	TRBJ2-2	CATSRDRILGGSNTGELFF
medium-sized	TRBV29-1	TRBJ1-1	CSVFGVGYTEAFF
.	TRBV12-3/TRBV12-4	TRBJ1-2	CASSAYGQGNYGYTF
medium-sized	TRBV6-5	TRBJ1-2	CASSYSLRGGYTF
.	TRBV19	TRBJ1-2	CASRGLGPRQGSGYTF
medium-sized	TRBV29-1	TRBJ2-3	CSVCRDSRWGTDTQYF
medium-sized	TRBV27	TRBJ2-5	CASSEGGRGLSKTQYF
medium-sized	TRBV29-1	TRBJ2-3	CSAQLDPPGADTQYF
.	TRBV20-1	TRBJ1-5	CSARTTTGGYQPQDF
.	TRBV7-9	TRBJ1-2	CASSLAGRYGYTF
medium-sized	TRBV30	TRBJ1-3	CAWSVGGGTGNTIYF
.	TRBV19	TRBJ2-5	CASSVPGQGAETQYF
.	TRBV28	TRBJ1-6	CASSSGSSPLHF
.	TRBV24-1	TRBJ1-1	CATGVQGPEAFF
medium-sized	TRBV24-1	TRBJ2-5	CATSEGTSGQETQYF
.	TRBV14	TRBJ2-1	CASSPDRGPYNEQFF
.	TRBV11-1	TRBJ2-7	CASSDPGGRGVHEQYF